One and the same sample provided the 30 T cell receptor beta chains below, sequenced in a study of patients and donors after allogeneic stem cell transplantation. Each CDR3 protein is one row after TCRdb ran MiXCR on the RT-PCR reads. The table has hundreds of thousands of distinct CDR3 sequences, 16% seen once. Sequenced material: blood, either unsorted or a sorted T cell fraction (not recorded which). The receptors originated from a human donor who was either an allogeneic HSCT recipient or a stem cell or donor lymphocyte infusion donor (not recorded which). It is not recorded whose cells these are; they may come from a transplant donor.

This clonotype has more than one count but fewer than ten. The chain carries TRBV18 and TRBJ1-1, with 7 bases identical to TRBD1. Germline trimming cut 4 bases from V and 2 bases from J; bases unmatched to any gene: 7. Per germline, CDR1 KGHSH and CDR2 LQKENI. This CDR3 has 15 amino acids. CDR3 sequence reads: CASSLRQGKNTEAFF. For the CDR3, the DNA is TGTGCCAGCTCACTCCGACAGGGAAAAAACACTGAAGCTTTCTTT.

The chain carries TRBV30 and TRBJ2-3, with 9 bases fitting TRBD1. CDR1 GTSNPN and CDR2 SVGIG come from the germline V gene (reference sequence). This CDR3 spans 15 amino acids. V shed 0 bases, J shed 4 bases, and the junction held 5 bases outside the gene matches. CDR3 sequence reads: CAWSVQGAPPDTQYF. The DNA of the CDR3 is TGTGCCTGGAGTGTACAGGGGGCGCCCCCAGATACGCAGTATTTT.

This clonotype appeared a few times. V and J are TRBV6-2 or TRBV6-3 and TRBJ1-1; D is undetermined. V dropped 7 bases and J dropped 3 bases, with 15 bases sitting between them. Germline lookup yields CDR1 MNHEY and CDR2 SVGEGT. The CDR3 is 14 residues long. CDR3: CASISMDGYTEAFF. CDR3 nucleotides: TGTGCCAGCATCAGTATGGACGGGTACACTGAAGCTTTCTTT.

This clonotype was detected only a few times. The chain links TRBV9 to TRBJ2-3; TRBD2 matches at 10 bases. CDR1 and CDR2 from the germline V gene are SGDLS and YYNGEE. V trimming: 2 bases; J trimming: 6 bases; junction bases outside the gene matches: 9. This CDR3 is 16 amino acids long. The CDR3 spells CASSVTSGASWDTQYF. In nucleotides, the CDR3 is TGTGCCAGCAGCGTTACTAGCGGGGCTTCCTGGGATACGCAGTATTTT.

The rearrangement links TRBV20-1 to TRBJ2-5; 12 bases match TRBD2. J gave up 5 bases and V 3 bases, and 13 bases lay outside the gene matches. CDR3 length: 17 amino acids. The V gene's germline CDR1 is DFQATT and CDR2 SNEGSKA (reference sequence). CDR3 sequence: CSASQLAGGKSWETQYF. The DNA of the CDR3 is TGCAGTGCTAGCCAACTAGCGGGAGGAAAAAGTTGGGAGACCCAGTACTTC.

This clonotype was seen a handful of times. The rearrangement uses TRBV12-5 and TRBJ2-3; 14 bases agree with TRBD2. J was trimmed by 2 bases and V by 7 bases; bases with no gene match: 8. The CDR3 runs 17 residues. Germline values: CDR1 LGHNT, CDR2 FRNRAP. The CDR3 reads CASALGLAGGNTDTQYF. The CDR3 coding sequence is TGTGCTAGTGCCCTCGGACTAGCGGGGGGTAACACAGATACGCAGTATTTT. The full variable domain, with the rest looked up from reference TRBV12-5 and TRBJ2-3, is DARVTQTPRHKVTEMGQEVTMRCQPILGHNTVFWYRQTMMQGLELLAYFRNRAPLDDSGMPKDRFSAEMPDATLATLKIQPSEPRDSAVYFCASALGLAGGNTDTQYFGPGTRLTVL.

The chain uses TRBV6-4 and TRBJ2-2; TRBD1 agrees at 8 bases. This CDR3 has 15 residues. Germline lookup yields CDR1 MRHNA and CDR2 SNTAGT. Trimming at V came to 4 bases and at J to 3 bases, leaving 4 bases not matched to a gene. DNA of the CDR3: TGTGCCAGCAGTGCGGACAGGGTGCACACCGGGGAGCTGTTTTTT. Its protein is CASSADRVHTGELFF.

The V gene is TRBV12-3 or TRBV12-4, the J gene TRBJ2-7; 9 bases are a match to TRBD1. This CDR3 region has 15 residues. The J segment lost 2 bases and the V segment lost 6 bases, leaving 8 bases of the junction unmatched. The CDR3 DNA follows: TGTGCCAGCAGCCCCGCCGGGACAGGGACCTACGAGCAGTACTTC. Its protein product is CASSPAGTGTYEQYF.

This clonotype turned up a few times. The CDR3 reads CASSQDSRLAKNIQYF. The CDR3 bases are TGCGCCAGCAGCCAAGACAGCAGGCTAGCCAAAAACATTCAGTACTTC. V gene TRBV4-3 combines with J gene TRBJ2-4; no reliable D call. V shed 0 bases and J shed 0 bases, with 9 bases lying between them. CDR1 is LGHNA, CDR2 YSLEER, per germline. The CDR3 has 16 amino acids.

The gene calls are TRBV6-5 and TRBJ2-3; D unclear. V was shortened by 2 bases and J by 2 bases, with 14 bases between the two germline ends. Germline loops: CDR1 MNHEY, CDR2 SVGAGI. The CDR3 contains 16 residues. For the CDR3, the DNA is TGTGCCAGCAGTTACACGACTGGCCAACACACAGATACGCAGTATTTT. This codes for CASSYTTGQHTDTQYF.

The sample holds many counts of this clonotype. The chain employs TRBV5-1 and TRBJ2-3; D ambiguous. V lost 0 bases, J lost 2 bases, and 10 bases lay in between. Germline V gene sequence: CDR1 SGHRS, CDR2 YFSETQ. The CDR3 totals 15 residues. The CDR3 DNA reads as TGCGCCAGCAGCTTGGAGGCTGCAGACACAGATACGCAGTATTTT. It yields the protein CASSLEAADTDTQYF.

Regarding this clonotype: A much larger clone is a single base away; this may be a read error. CDR3 protein: CASRDRGPNTGELCF. CDR3 nucleotides: TGTGCCAGCAGAGACAGGGGGCCGAACACCGGGGAGCTGTGTTTT. The V and J genes are TRBV12-3 or TRBV12-4 and TRBJ2-2; 10 bases line up with TRBD1. The CDR3 contains 15 residues.

The chain is built from TRBV4-2 and TRBJ2-1, with 8 bases identical to TRBD2. Germline CDR1 and CDR2: LGHNA and YNFKEQ. The V and J ends lost 1 base and 5 bases, in that order; junction bases with no gene match: 7. The CDR3 extends over 16 amino acids. The CDR3 sequence: CASSQVAGPFNNEQFF. DNA of the CDR3: TGTGCCAGCAGCCAAGTAGCGGGGCCCTTCAACAATGAGCAGTTCTTC.

There are a few counts of this clonotype. The DNA for the CDR3 is TGTGCCAGCAGTCCCTGGACCGGGACAGCGAACACCGGGGAGCTGTTTTTT. Translated: CASSPWTGTANTGELFF. The V gene is TRBV6-1, the J gene TRBJ2-2; TRBD1 aligns across 7 bases. V gave up 5 bases and J gave up 0 bases; unmatched junction bases: 9. This CDR3 is 17 amino acids long. Germline V gives CDR1 MNHNS, CDR2 SASEGT.

This clonotype occurred many times. The V and J genes are TRBV20-1 and TRBJ2-2; possibly TRBD1 for D (6 bases). The CDR3 loop spans 12 amino acids. CDR1 and CDR2 from the germline V gene are DFQATT and SNEGSKA (reference sequence). V shed 0 bases and J shed 9 bases, with 8 bases lying between them. CDR3 sequence: CSAREGDRELFF. The CDR3 nucleotides read TGCAGTGCTAGAGAAGGGGACAGGGAGCTGTTTTTT.

There are a few counts of this clonotype. The chain links TRBV29-1 to TRBJ1-1; the D gene is possibly TRBD1 (6 bases). Trimming stripped 5 bases from V and 1 base from J, with 11 bases between. The CDR3 is 13 amino acids. Germline CDR1 is SQVTM and CDR2 is ANQGSEA. This chain's CDR3 is CSVFPTGNTEAFF. The CDR3 DNA is TGCAGCGTTTTCCCGACAGGGAACACTGAAGCTTTCTTT.

This clonotype was detected only a few times. This rearrangement joins TRBV12-3 or TRBV12-4 to TRBJ2-1, with D possibly TRBD2 on 6 matching bases. The V and J ends lost 4 bases and 4 bases respectively, with 11 bases between them. The CDR3 sequence is 14 residues long. DNA of the CDR3: TGTGCCAGCAGTTCCCGGGACTTATACAATGAGCAGTTCTTC. Protein sequence: CASSSRDLYNEQFF.

In its sample, this clonotype was seen many times. The V gene is TRBV7-9, the J gene TRBJ2-5, with 7 bases fitting TRBD1. The CDR3 is made up of 15 amino acids. CDR1 is SEHNR and CDR2 is FQNEAQ in the germline V gene (reference sequence). J lost 4 bases, V lost 1 base, and 6 bases had no gene match. As DNA, the CDR3 is TGTGCCAGCAGCTTAGACCGGGACAGAGGAGAGACCCAGTACTTC. As protein: CASSLDRDRGETQYF.

The chain links TRBV20-1 to TRBJ2-1; D not resolved. The germline CDR1 and CDR2 sequences are DFQATT and SNEGSKA (reference sequence). Deletions cut 2 bases from V and 8 bases from J, with 10 bases between. The CDR3 covers 12 residues. For the CDR3, the DNA is TGCAGTGCTAGAACCGCTCGCCATGAGCAGTTCTTC. Translation: CSARTARHEQFF.

V usage is TRBV6-2 or TRBV6-3 and J usage is TRBJ2-2; D possibly corresponds to TRBD2 (6 bases). V was pared by 8 bases and J by 4 bases, with 17 bases between. The CDR3 totals 15 residues. Germline CDR1 and CDR2: MNHEY and SVGEGT. For the CDR3, the DNA is TGTGCCAGCGGTCATACGCTCGGGAGCACCGGGGAGCTGTTTTTT. Amino acids: CASGHTLGSTGELFF.

The chain employs TRBV7-2 and TRBJ1-2, with D unresolved. V lost 5 bases, J lost 8 bases, and 18 bases lay in between. This CDR3 is built from 14 residues. The germline CDR1 and CDR2 sequences are SGHTA and FQGNSA. CDR3 amino acids: CASSGSSSGNGYTF. The DNA for the CDR3 is TGTGCCAGCAGCGGAAGTTCATCGGGTAACGGCTACACCTTC.

The chain uses TRBV12-3 or TRBV12-4 and TRBJ1-2; tentatively, D is TRBD1 (5 bases). The CDR3 runs to 13 residues. V shed 6 bases and J shed 6 bases, with 14 bases lying between them. The CDR3 DNA sequence: TGTGCCAGCAGCCTATCAGGGATACATGGCTACACCTTC. Translation: CASSLSGIHGYTF.

This clonotype has more than one count but fewer than ten. V and J are TRBV13 and TRBJ1-3, with D unclear. The CDR3 length is 15 residues. The V gene lost 4 bases and the J gene lost 0 bases, with 10 bases spanning the gap. Germline CDR1 PRHDT, CDR2 FYEKMQ (reference sequence). For the CDR3, the DNA is TGTGCCAGCAGCTCCACTAGTCTCTCTGGAAACACCATATATTTT. This gives the protein CASSSTSLSGNTIYF.

This clonotype was seen a few times. The CDR3 loop reads CASSLAPGPQSGANVLTF. For the CDR3, the DNA is TGTGCCAGCAGCCTTGCTCCAGGGCCGCAGTCCGGGGCCAACGTCCTGACTTTC. The gene calls are TRBV9 and TRBJ2-6; possible D gene TRBD1, 5 bases. The length of the CDR3 is 18 residues. V dropped 4 bases and J dropped 4 bases, with 21 bases sitting between them. Germline-derived CDR1 and CDR2 are SGDLS and YYNGEE.

The chain couples TRBV21-1 to TRBJ2-3; the table gives TRBD1 as D, unverified against the DNA. TRBV21-1 is tagged as a pseudogene. There are 17 residues in the CDR3. The CDR3 here is CASSKPQRRGAGDTQYF. The CDR3 DNA is TGTGCCAGCAGCAAACCTCAACGGCGGGGGGCCGGAGATACGCAGTATTTT.

This clonotype was counted a few times. V is TRBV14 and J is TRBJ1-1; unclear D gene. V lost 2 bases and J 3 bases, leaving 13 bases between the germline ends. CDR3 size: 15 residues. Per the germline V gene, CDR1 is SGHDN and CDR2 is FVKESK. CDR3 bases: TGTGCCAGCAGCCAATTTCCGGGGTTAGACACTGAAGCTTTCTTT. Its protein product is CASSQFPGLDTEAFF.

This clonotype was seen a few times. The chain couples TRBV20-1 to TRBJ1-6; TRBD1 might be the D (6 bases). V was shortened by 3 bases and J by 0 bases, with 9 bases between the two germline ends. The V gene's germline CDR1 is DFQATT and CDR2 SNEGSKA (reference sequence). This CDR3 spans 15 amino acids. DNA of the CDR3: TGCAGTGCTAGGGGGGACAACTCCTATAATTCACCCCTCCACTTT. Residues: CSARGDNSYNSPLHF.

The chain has TRBV18 and TRBJ2-7; no clear D gene. The V end was cut by 2 bases, the J end by 0 bases, with 11 bases between. Germline CDR1 KGHSH, CDR2 LQKENI. This CDR3 comprises 15 residues. CDR3 region: CASSPGTRPSYEQYF. The CDR3 DNA reads TGTGCCAGCTCACCAGGAACGCGACCCTCCTACGAGCAGTACTTC.

On this clonotype itself: Sequence at one end of the junction differs from germline and may be a read error. The chain has TRBV2 and TRBJ1-2, with a possible D match to TRBD1 (5 bases). CDR1 is SNHLY, CDR2 FYNNEI, per germline. This CDR3 contains 13 residues. CDR3 amino acids: CASGGPGPTKIDF. The CDR3 DNA sequence: TGTGCCAGCGGGGGACCGGGACCCACCAAGATAGACTTC.

The chain joins TRBV11-2 to TRBJ2-2, with 9 bases matching TRBD2. This CDR3 is 18 amino acids long. CDR1 SGHAT and CDR2 FQNNGV come from the germline V gene. J lost 5 bases, V lost 5 bases, and 15 bases had no gene match. Here the CDR3 reads CASSARRAGGPWTGELFF. In DNA, the CDR3 is TGTGCCAGCAGCGCGCGGCGTGCGGGAGGGCCGTGGACCGGGGAGCTGTTTTTT.